One and the same sample provided the 13 T cell receptor beta chains below, sequenced in a study of T cells after yellow fever vaccination. One entry per CDR3 protein results from TCRdb running MiXCR on the 5' RACE reads. The sample shows hundreds of thousands of distinct CDR3 sequences, around 12% of them seen only once. The source was CD4+ T cells sorted from PBMCs, collected 15 days after the yellow fever booster vaccination. These receptors all stem from a man aged 18 to 29 who received the YFV17D yellow fever vaccine.

This clonotype was seen at least ten times. The chain joins TRBV5-1 to TRBJ2-7; 7 positions agree with TRBD2. V dropped 0 bases and J dropped 3; count of bases not matched to a gene: 3. The CDR3 covers 14 residues. Germline CDR1 and CDR2: SGHRS and YFSETQ. The CDR3 here is CASSLVSGVYEQYF. DNA of the CDR3: TGCGCCAGCAGCTTGGTGAGCGGGGTCTACGAGCAGTACTTC.

This clonotype was seen many times. The chain joins TRBV12-3 or TRBV12-4 to TRBJ1-4, with D hard to call. Trimming took off 4 bases at V and 7 bases at J, with 7 bases between the two ends. The CDR3 has 12 residues. CDR3 region: CASSSWGEKLFF. Here the CDR3 DNA reads TGTGCCAGCAGTTCATGGGGTGAAAAACTGTTTTTT.

This clonotype was counted only a few times. The chain employs TRBV7-2 and TRBJ2-5; D is perhaps TRBD1 or TRBD2 (5 bases each). This CDR3 spans 15 amino acids. V lost 1 base and J lost 1, with 10 bases in between. Per the germline V gene, CDR1 is SGHTA and CDR2 is FQGNSA. For the CDR3, the DNA is TGTGCCAGCAGCTTAGGGGGGAACCGCCAAGAGACCCAGTACTTC. It codes for CASSLGGNRQETQYF.

This clonotype came up many times. The chain recombines TRBV5-5 with TRBJ1-2; perhaps TRBD1 as D (5 bases). The V gene lost 5 bases and the J gene lost 6 bases, with 14 bases spanning the gap. The CDR3 covers 13 residues. Per the germline V gene, CDR1 is SGHKS and CDR2 is YYEKEE (reference sequence). Here the CDR3 reads CASSSYEGHGYTF. For the CDR3, the DNA is TGTGCCAGCAGTTCTTACGAGGGGCATGGCTACACCTTC.

DNA of the CDR3: TGTGCCAGCAGCCCCACTGACAGAGAAGAGACCCAGTACTTC. This encodes CASSPTDREETQYF. The chain joins TRBV11-1 to TRBJ2-5; possible D gene TRBD1, 5 bases. The CDR3 runs to 14 residues. V was clipped by 5 bases and J by 3 bases, with 13 bases between them. Germline V lookup: CDR1 SGHAT, CDR2 FQDESV (reference sequence).

The chain employs TRBV11-1 and TRBJ2-4, with D tentatively TRBD1 or TRBD2 (5 bases each). Trimming shortened V by 3 bases and J by 11 bases, and 11 bases separated the two germline ends. The CDR3 has 12 residues. The germline gives CDR1 SGHAT, CDR2 FQDESV (reference sequence). The CDR3 loop is CASSFEGELQYF. The CDR3 region has the DNA TGTGCCAGCAGCTTCGAAGGGGAGCTTCAGTACTTC.

The rearrangement uses TRBV4-3 and TRBJ1-4; D remains unclear. The V gene lost 8 bases and the J gene lost 4 bases, with 11 bases spanning the gap. The CDR3 length is 13 residues. CDR1 and CDR2 (germline): LGHNA, YSLEER. CDR3 in amino acids: CASGLHGNEKLFF. The CDR3, as DNA: TGCGCCAGCGGGCTACACGGTAATGAAAAACTGTTTTTT.

The V call is TRBV20-1, the J call TRBJ2-1; TRBD2 might be the D (7 bases). This CDR3 region has 14 residues. V lost 5 bases and J 7 bases, leaving 18 bases between the germline ends. From germline, CDR1 is DFQATT and CDR2 SNEGSKA (reference sequence). CDR3 sequence: CSAPLWGGRNEQFF. CDR3 DNA sequence: TGCAGTGCTCCCCTGTGGGGGGGCCGAAATGAGCAGTTCTTC.

This clonotype came up a few times. V is TRBV4-3 and J is TRBJ2-3; no firm D call. The germline CDR1 and CDR2 sequences are LGHNA and YSLEER. Trimming cost V 0 bases and J 5 bases, with 12 bases left between them. The CDR3 is made up of 15 amino acids. CDR3 protein: CASSQELLTQDTQYF. DNA of the CDR3: TGCGCCAGCAGCCAAGAGTTGCTGACCCAAGATACGCAGTATTTT.

This clonotype has ten or more counts. The chain links TRBV28 to TRBJ1-1; 11 bases match TRBD1. The CDR3 spans 17 residues. The trim removed 8 bases at V and 5 bases at J, leaving 16 bases unmatched. Germline values: CDR1 MDHEN, CDR2 SYDVKM. The CDR3 region has the DNA TGTGCCAGCCGAGTTACCGGGACAGGGGGACTTTCAACTGAAGCTTTCTTT. Translating it yields CASRVTGTGGLSTEAFF.

The chain recombines TRBV27 with TRBJ1-6; TRBD1 is a possible D gene (5 bases). Trimming shortened V by 6 bases and J by 7 bases, and 16 bases separated the two germline ends. The CDR3 contains 15 residues. Germline V gene lookup returns CDR1 MNHEY and CDR2 SMNVEV (reference sequence). Here the CDR3 reads CASRTEQVGNSPLHF. CDR3 sequence (DNA): TGTGCCAGCAGAACCGAACAGGTGGGGAATTCACCCCTCCACTTT.

This clonotype was observed a handful of times. A read error may produce the germline difference seen at one junction end. The V and J genes are TRBV29-1 and TRBJ1-1; 7 bases line up with TRBD1. The CDR3 has 15 amino acids. Germline V gene lookup returns CDR1 SQVTM and CDR2 ANQGSEA. The DNA for the CDR3 is TGCAGCGTGGAAGTAACAGGGGCCATTGATTTACGAGCTTTCTTT. The encoded protein is CSVEVTGAIDLRAFF.

The V and J genes are TRBV5-5 and TRBJ1-5; D is unclear. V dropped 7 bases and J dropped 3 bases, with 5 bases sitting between them. CDR3 length: 11 amino acids. Germline V gives CDR1 SGHKS, CDR2 YYEKEE (reference sequence). Here the CDR3 reads CASGLNQPQHF. DNA for the CDR3: TGTGCCAGCGGCCTCAATCAGCCCCAGCATTTT.